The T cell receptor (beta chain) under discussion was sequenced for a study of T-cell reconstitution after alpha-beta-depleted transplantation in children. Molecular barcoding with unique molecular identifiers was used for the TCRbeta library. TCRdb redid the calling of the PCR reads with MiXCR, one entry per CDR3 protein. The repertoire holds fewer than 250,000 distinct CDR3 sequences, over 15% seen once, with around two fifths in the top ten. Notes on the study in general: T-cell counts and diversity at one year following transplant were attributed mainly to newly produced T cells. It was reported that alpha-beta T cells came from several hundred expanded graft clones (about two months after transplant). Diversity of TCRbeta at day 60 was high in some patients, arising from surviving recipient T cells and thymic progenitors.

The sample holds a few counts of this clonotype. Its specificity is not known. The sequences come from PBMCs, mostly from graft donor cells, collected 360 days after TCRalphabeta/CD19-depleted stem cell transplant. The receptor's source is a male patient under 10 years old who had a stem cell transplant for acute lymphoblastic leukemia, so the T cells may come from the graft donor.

CDR3 region: CSAGSLNTEAFF. The CDR3 DNA sequence: TGCAGCGCGGGCAGTTTGAACACTGAAGCTTTCTTT. The V gene is TRBV29-1, the J gene TRBJ1-1; no definite D call. The V end lost 7 bases, the J end lost 0 bases, and 9 bases lay between the germline ends. Germline values: CDR1 SQVTM, CDR2 ANQGSEA. CDR3 length: 12 amino acids.